A single sample gave rise to the 19 T cell receptor beta chains below, sequenced in a study of shared clonotypes between healthy human individuals. Sequencing used immunoSEQ multiplex PCR; TCRdb keeps in-frame clones, though not all of them. The sample has fewer than 600,000 clones, roughly 77% seen once. Sequencing input: PBMCs. The receptors here all came from a woman in her 40s in good health. Some clones in this sample may be carry-over from other donors' samples.

The chain couples TRBV2 to TRBJ2-5, with 15 bases matching TRBD2. The CDR3 consists of 15 residues. Losses at the gene ends were 8 bases for V and 5 bases for J; bases not matched to a gene: 6. Germline V gives CDR1 SNHLY, CDR2 FYNNEI. The CDR3 is CASSGLAGGGETQYF. The CDR3 coding sequence is TGTGCCAGCTCCGGACTAGCGGGAGGGGGGGAGACCCAGTACTTC. The complete variable domain, with remaining parts taken from reference TRBV2 and TRBJ2-5, reads EPEVTQTPSHQVTQMGQEVILRCVPISNHLYFYWYRQILGQKVEFLVSFYNNEISEKSEIFDDQFSVERPDGSNFTLKIRSTKLEDSAMYFCASSGLAGGGETQYFGPGTRLLVL.

The rearrangement links TRBV11-3 to TRBJ1-4; a weak D match, TRBD1 (5 bases). CDR1 SGHNT and CDR2 YENEEA come from the germline V gene. Trimming removed 0 bases from V and 6 bases from J, with 8 bases in between. The CDR3 covers 14 residues. Here the CDR3 reads CASSLEAGDEKLFF. Written as DNA, the CDR3 is TGTGCCAGCAGCTTAGAGGCGGGGGATGAAAAACTGTTTTTT.

This clone has a single count. The gene calls are TRBV16 and TRBJ1-2; tentative D call: TRBD1 (5 bases). The germline V gene encodes CDR1 KGHSY and CDR2 FQNENV. This CDR3 has 13 residues. The V and J ends lost 3 bases and 8 bases respectively, with 13 bases between them. The CDR3 spells CASSHQRDGGYTF. The DNA for the CDR3 is TGTGCCAGCAGCCACCAACGGGACGGAGGCTACACCTTC.

The chain employs TRBV5-1 and TRBJ2-3; D uncertain. V lost 1 base and J 2 bases, leaving 8 bases between the germline ends. This CDR3 is built from 14 residues. The V gene's germline CDR1 is SGHRS and CDR2 YFSETQ. DNA of the CDR3: TGCGCCAGCAGCTTGTTCGGTGACACAGATACGCAGTATTTT. Translation gives CASSLFGDTDTQYF.

CDR3 coding DNA: TGTGCCAGCAGCCCGGGACAGGGGCTTGGAAACACCATATATTTT. This sequence encodes CASSPGQGLGNTIYF. The chain couples TRBV11-2 to TRBJ1-3; 10 bases agree with TRBD1. The germline V gene has CDR1 SGHAT and CDR2 FQNNGV. The CDR3 runs to 15 residues. The V and J ends lost 5 bases and 3 bases, in that order; junction bases with no gene match: 4.

V usage is TRBV29-1 and J usage is TRBJ1-4; 7 positions agree with TRBD1. V lost 7 bases to trimming and J lost 7 bases; unmatched junction nucleotides: 12. CDR1 SQVTM and CDR2 ANQGSEA come from the germline V gene. The CDR3 is 14 residues long. The CDR3, as DNA: TGCAGCGGCTCCCTGACAGGGACTGGTGAAAAACTGTTTTTT. Protein: CSGSLTGTGEKLFF. Full variable domain (remainder filled in from reference TRBV29-1 and TRBJ1-4): SAVISQKPSRDICQRGTSLTIQCQVDSQVTMMFWYRQQPGQSLTLIATANQGSEATYESGFVIDKFPISRPNLTFSTLTVSNMSPEDSSIYLCSGSLTGTGEKLFFGSGTQLSVL.

The J gene is TRBJ1-2, the V gene TRBV7-9; 7 nucleotides match TRBD1. V shed 1 base and J 5 bases; nucleotides not matched to a gene: 13. Germline values: CDR1 SEHNR, CDR2 FQNEAQ (reference sequence). This CDR3 is built from 17 residues. CDR3: CASSLEGRGTSRYGYTF. The CDR3 DNA is TGTGCCAGCAGCTTAGAGGGCAGGGGGACTTCAAGGTATGGCTACACCTTC.

The rearrangement joins TRBV21-1 to TRBJ2-7; the DNA was not used to check the table's D call, TRBD2. TRBV21-1 is deemed a pseudogene. The CDR3 spans 16 residues. The CDR3 DNA reads TGTGCCAGCAGCAAAGCGCATAGCGGGAGTAGCGACGAGCAGTACTTC. Translating it yields CASSKAHSGSSDEQYF.

In its sample, this clone was seen a few times. The chain couples TRBV6-1 to TRBJ2-5; TRBD1 might be the D (6 bases). With the DNA end fitting TRBJ2-7 better, the J assignment may be wrong. This CDR3 comprises 15 residues. CDR1 and CDR2 (germline): MNHNS, SASEGT. The CDR3 sequence is CASSESVGAPYEQYF. The CDR3 DNA is TGTGCCAGCAGTGAAAGTGTGGGGGCCCCCTACGAGCAGTACTTC.

The chain is built from TRBV6-5 and TRBJ2-1, with D perhaps TRBD2 (6 bases). This CDR3 comprises 16 residues. Germline lookup yields CDR1 MNHEY and CDR2 SVGAGI. V was pared by 2 bases and J by 5 bases, with 16 bases between. The CDR3 region has the DNA TGTGCCAGCAGTTACATTGGAACTAGCTCGGACAATGAGCAGTTCTTC. This encodes CASSYIGTSSDNEQFF.

This chain joins TRBV18 and TRBJ1-4; D unclear. The CDR3 length is 13 residues. V lost 4 bases, J lost 4 bases, and 7 bases lay in between. The V gene's germline CDR1 is KGHSH and CDR2 LQKENI. The CDR3: CASSRLRNEKLFF. CDR3 DNA sequence: TGTGCCAGCTCACGGCTGCGTAATGAAAAACTGTTTTTT.

Concerning this clone itself: The junction differs from germline at one of its ends, possibly a read error. V and J are TRBV7-2 and TRBJ2-7; D call uncertain. Germline CDR1 SGHTA, CDR2 FQGNSA. The CDR3 totals 13 residues. CDR3 coding DNA: TGTGCCAGCAGCTTGACCCATGGTTACGAGCAGTGCTTC. It specifies CASSLTHGYEQCF.

The chain carries TRBV4-1 and TRBJ2-7, with unresolved D. Germline V gene lookup returns CDR1 MGHRA and CDR2 YSYEKL. CDR3 length: 13 residues. The V end was cut by 1 base, the J end by 4 bases, with 8 bases between. The CDR3, as DNA: TGCGCCAGCAGCCAAGTCTCCCGGTACGAGCAGTACTTC. This gives the protein CASSQVSRYEQYF.

V is TRBV7-9 and J is TRBJ2-3; TRBD1 matches at 8 bases. The CDR3 length is 17 residues. V shed 1 base, J shed 6 bases, and the junction held 12 bases outside the gene matches. The germline CDR1 and CDR2 sequences are SEHNR and FQNEAQ (reference sequence). The CDR3: CASSLESGGTRSDTQYF. DNA for the CDR3: TGTGCCAGCAGCTTAGAATCAGGGGGCACCCGGTCTGATACGCAGTATTTT.

V gene TRBV2 combines with J gene TRBJ1-1; D remains unclear. Trimming removed 1 base from V and 11 bases from J, with 17 bases in between. CDR3 length: 14 amino acids. Germline V gene sequence: CDR1 SNHLY, CDR2 FYNNEI. This chain's CDR3 is CASSEGGWVGLAFF. The CDR3 DNA reads as TGTGCCAGCAGTGAAGGGGGATGGGTTGGTTTGGCTTTCTTT.

This clone has just a few counts. The rearrangement uses TRBV10-2 and TRBJ2-1, with 8 bases aligning to TRBD1. The length of the CDR3 is 15 residues. V lost 6 bases to trimming and J lost 2 bases; unmatched junction nucleotides: 6. From germline, CDR1 is WSHSY and CDR2 SAAADI. DNA for the CDR3: TGCGCCAGCAGCGAAACAGGGGGGACCTACAATGAGCAGTTCTTC. Protein: CASSETGGTYNEQFF.

This clone has a single count. The chain employs TRBV7-6 and TRBJ2-3; weak D call: TRBD2 (5 bases). The V end lost 2 bases, the J end lost 5 bases, and 8 bases lay between the germline ends. Germline loops: CDR1 SGHVS, CDR2 FNYEAQ. This CDR3 spans 13 amino acids. CDR3 DNA: TGTGCCAGCAGCTTACAGGCGGGAGATACGCAGTATTTT. This sequence encodes CASSLQAGDTQYF. The full variable domain, in which reference TRBV7-6 and TRBJ2-3 provide the parts outside the CDR3, is GAGVSQSPRYKVTKRGQDVALRCDPISGHVSLYWYRQALGQGPEFLTYFNYEAQQDKSGLPNDRFSAERPEGSISTLTIQRTEQRDSAMYRCASSLQAGDTQYFGPGTRLTVL.

The CDR3 bases are TGTGCCAGCAGTATACAGGGCCCGGGAGAAAAACTGTTTTTT. Translation: CASSIQGPGEKLFF. The chain links TRBV11-2 to TRBJ1-4; possible D gene TRBD1, 6 bases. Germline values: CDR1 SGHAT, CDR2 FQNNGV. V was trimmed by 6 bases and J by 8 bases, leaving 16 bases between them. The CDR3 loop spans 14 amino acids.

The chain carries TRBV6-1 and TRBJ2-1; D is unclear. The CDR3 length is 15 residues. Trimming removed 6 bases at V and 0 bases at J, with 12 bases between. In germline, CDR1 is MNHNS, CDR2 SASEGT. CDR3 DNA: TGTGCCAGCAGGGTAGCTACCAGCTCCTACAATGAGCAGTTCTTC. Residues: CASRVATSSYNEQFF.